This T cell receptor beta chain was observed in a study of blood T cell repertoires in COVID-19. Study information: COVID-19 samples, acute and convalescent, were from the United States, Italy and Spain. The cDNA or gDNA used as material had been derived from T cells, B-cell-depleted T cells, or PBMCs.

The junction had 6 bases not matched to a gene; V was cut back by 3 bases and J by 7 bases. The CDR3 covers 14 residues. Looked up from germline, CDR1 is MNHEY and CDR2 is SMNVEV (reference sequence). The authors' processing: Reference gene primer amplification gave estimated nucleated cell counts. TCRdb keeps only in-frame clones here, not all; method: immunoSEQ multiplex PCR. V, J and clone size reflect that table, while D and trimming were determined from the DNA. The sample includes 50,000 to 65,000 clones, around nine tenths of them seen just once. The rearrangement uses TRBV27 and TRBJ1-2; 9 bases line up with TRBD1. The sequence was obtained from a man in his 70s with acute or convalescent COVID-19. Sequencing used peripheral blood. The CDR3: CASSFRQGGRGYTF. The CDR3 coding sequence is TGTGCCAGCAGTTTCAGACAGGGGGGGCGTGGCTACACCTTC.